Listed below are T cell receptor beta chains from one sample, sequenced in a study of T cell repertoires and HLA-DP antigens. Assay used: immunoSEQ multiplex PCR; TCRdb lists only in-frame clones, some missing. This sample has about 73,000 clones, with over 75% found just once. Their antigen targets remain unknown. The sample was CD4+ T cells from PBMCs. The receptor set was obtained from a man aged 55 to 70 in good health and CMV-seronegative. The CDR3 runs from the conserved cysteine through the conserved F or W. D genes are given only for firm matches. Some rows mark clone size as missing; the rest say once, few, many or name a class of expanded clone.

TRBJ2-3,13,NA,TRBD1,TRBV10-3,TGTGCCATCAAGGGACAGGGCACAGATACGCAGTATTTT,CAIKGQGTDTQYF
TRBJ1-5,12,NA,NA,TRBV6-4,TGTGCCAGCACAGGGGCAAATCAGCCCCAGCATTTT,CASTGANQPQHF
TRBJ2-1,13,NA,NA,TRBV7-9,TGTGCCAGCAGCTTAGAAGGAGTGAGTGAGCAGTTCTTC,CASSLEGVSEQFF
TRBJ1-1,14,NA,TRBD1,TRBV6-1,TGTGCCAGCAGTGATAGGAGGGACAGGACTGAAGCTTTCTTT,CASSDRRDRTEAFF
TRBJ2-7,14,NA,TRBD1,TRBV6-5,TGTGCCACTCGCCGGGACAGGGAAGGCTACGAGCAGTACTTC,CATRRDREGYEQYF
TRBJ1-1,13,NA,NA,TRBV5-6,TGTGCCAGCAGCTTGGGGACGGGTCTGTATGCTTTCTTT,CASSLGTGLYAFF
TRBJ2-3,14,once,NA,TRBV6-5,TGTGCCAGCAGTTACGGGCAGAACACAGATACGCAGTATTTT,CASSYGQNTDTQYF
TRBJ2-5,12,NA,NA,TRBV29-1,TGCAGCGCTAAGACGCCGAGAGAGACCCAGTACTTC,CSAKTPRETQYF
TRBJ2-1,13,NA,TRBD2,TRBV28,TGTGCCAGCAGCGGGACTAGCGTAGGGGAGCAGTTCTTC,CASSGTSVGEQFF
TRBJ1-1,14,NA,TRBD1,TRBV7-9,TGTGCCAGCAGCTTAATCCCAGGGGGCCCTGAAGCTTTCTTT,CASSLIPGGPEAFF
TRBJ1-2,13,NA,NA,TRBV2,TGTGCCAGCAGTGAATGGGGGTTCTATGGCTACACCTTC,CASSEWGFYGYTF
TRBJ2-3,15,NA,NA,TRBV9,TGTGCCAGCAGCGTAGATGTCTTCTCTGGAGATACGCAGTATTTT,CASSVDVFSGDTQYF
TRBJ2-3,17,NA,TRBD2,TRBV9,TGTGCCAGCAGCGCTGCCGGACTAGCCCGAGTAGCGGATACGCAGTATTTT,CASSAAGLARVADTQYF
TRBJ1-6,17,NA,NA,TRBV7-2,TGTGCCAGCAGCTTCGGGGGGGGGTCGTTGAATAATTCACCCCTCCACTTT,CASSFGGGSLNNSPLHF
TRBJ2-1,13,NA,NA,TRBV6-4,TGTGCCAGCAGCATAGAGCTAGGGGATGAGCAGTTCTTC,CASSIELGDEQFF
TRBJ1-1,14,few,NA,TRBV2,TGTGCCAGCAGTGTGTGGACGGCGAACACTGAAGCTTTCTTT,CASSVWTANTEAFF
TRBJ1-1,16,NA,NA,TRBV5-3,TGTGCCAGAAGCTTGGCCTTTGGAGAGGCGAACACTGAAGCTTTCTTT,CARSLAFGEANTEAFF
TRBJ2-1,14,NA,TRBD2,TRBV7-2,TGTGCCAGCAACGGACTAGCGGGAGTCAATGAGCAGTTCTTC,CASNGLAGVNEQFF
TRBJ2-5,15,NA,TRBD2,TRBV23-1,TGCGCCAGCAGTCCCGGACTAGCGGGGGGAGAGACCCAGTACTTC,CASSPGLAGGETQYF
TRBJ1-2,13,NA,NA,TRBV4-1,TGCGCCAGCAGCCGCGAACAGGGCTATGGCTACACCTTC,CASSREQGYGYTF